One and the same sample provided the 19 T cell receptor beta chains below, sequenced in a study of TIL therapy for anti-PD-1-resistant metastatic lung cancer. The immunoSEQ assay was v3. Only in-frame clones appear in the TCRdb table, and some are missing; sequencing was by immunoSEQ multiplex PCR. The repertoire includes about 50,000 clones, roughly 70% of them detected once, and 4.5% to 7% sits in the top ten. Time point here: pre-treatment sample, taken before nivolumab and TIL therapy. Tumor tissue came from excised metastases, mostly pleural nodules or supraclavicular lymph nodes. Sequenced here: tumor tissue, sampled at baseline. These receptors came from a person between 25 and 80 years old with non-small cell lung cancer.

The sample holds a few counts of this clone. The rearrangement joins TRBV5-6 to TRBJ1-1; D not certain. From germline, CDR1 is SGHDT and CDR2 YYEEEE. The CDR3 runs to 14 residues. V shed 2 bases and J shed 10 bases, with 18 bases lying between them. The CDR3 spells CASSFAEFGELAFF. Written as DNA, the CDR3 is TGTGCCAGCAGCTTCGCAGAGTTTGGGGAGCTAGCTTTCTTT.

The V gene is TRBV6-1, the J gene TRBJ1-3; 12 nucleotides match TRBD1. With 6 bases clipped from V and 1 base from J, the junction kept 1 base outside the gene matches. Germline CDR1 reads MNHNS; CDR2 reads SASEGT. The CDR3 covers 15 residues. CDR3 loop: CASRGQGASGNTIYF. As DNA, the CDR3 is TGTGCCAGCAGGGGACAGGGGGCTTCTGGAAACACCATATATTTT.

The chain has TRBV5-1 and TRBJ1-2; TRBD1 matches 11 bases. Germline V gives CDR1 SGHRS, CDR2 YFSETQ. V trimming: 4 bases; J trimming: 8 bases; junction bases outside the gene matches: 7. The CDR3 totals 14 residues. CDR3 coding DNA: TGCGCCAGCAGCCCCCGGACAGGGGGCGTCGGCTACACCTTC. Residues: CASSPRTGGVGYTF.

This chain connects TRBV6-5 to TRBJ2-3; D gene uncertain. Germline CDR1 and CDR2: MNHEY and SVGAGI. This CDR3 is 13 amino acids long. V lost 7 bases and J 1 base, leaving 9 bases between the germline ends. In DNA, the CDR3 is TGTGCCAGCATATTAATCGGCACAGATACGCAGTATTTT. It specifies CASILIGTDTQYF.

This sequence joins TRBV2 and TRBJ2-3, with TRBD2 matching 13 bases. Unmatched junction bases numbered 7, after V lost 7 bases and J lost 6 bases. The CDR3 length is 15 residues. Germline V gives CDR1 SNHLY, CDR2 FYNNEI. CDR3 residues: CASNLGLAGADTQYF. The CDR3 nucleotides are TGTGCCAGCAACCTCGGACTAGCGGGAGCGGATACGCAGTATTTT.

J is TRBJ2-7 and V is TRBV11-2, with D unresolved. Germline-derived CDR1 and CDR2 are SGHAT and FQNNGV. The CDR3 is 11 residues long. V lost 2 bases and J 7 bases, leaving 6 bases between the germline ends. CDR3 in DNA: TGTGCCAGCAGCTTATTTCGGGAGCAGTACTTC. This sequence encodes CASSLFREQYF.

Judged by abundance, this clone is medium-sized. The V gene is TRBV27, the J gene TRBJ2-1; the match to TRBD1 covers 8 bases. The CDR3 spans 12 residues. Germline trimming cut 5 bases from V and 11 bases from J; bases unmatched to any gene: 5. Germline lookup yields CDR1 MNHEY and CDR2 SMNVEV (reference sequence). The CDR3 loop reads CASSPRTGKQFF. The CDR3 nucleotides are TGTGCCAGCAGTCCAAGGACAGGGAAGCAGTTCTTC.

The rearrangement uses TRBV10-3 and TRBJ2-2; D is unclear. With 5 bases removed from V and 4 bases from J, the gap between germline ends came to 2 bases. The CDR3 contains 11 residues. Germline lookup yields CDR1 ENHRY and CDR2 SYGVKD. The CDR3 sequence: CAISLTGELFF. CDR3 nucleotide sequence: TGTGCCATCAGTCTCACCGGGGAGCTGTTTTTT.

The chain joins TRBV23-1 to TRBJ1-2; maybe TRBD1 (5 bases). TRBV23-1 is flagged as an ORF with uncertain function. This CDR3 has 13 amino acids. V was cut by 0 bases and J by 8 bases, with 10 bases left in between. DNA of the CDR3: TGCGCCAGCAGTCAATCGATCAGGGAAGGCTACACCTTC. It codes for CASSQSIREGYTF.

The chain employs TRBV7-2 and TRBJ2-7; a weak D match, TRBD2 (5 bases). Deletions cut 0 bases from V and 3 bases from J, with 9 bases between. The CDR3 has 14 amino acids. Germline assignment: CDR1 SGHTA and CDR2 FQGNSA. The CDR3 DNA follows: TGTGCCAGCAGCTTAGCGGGAGAGAACTACGAGCAGTACTTC. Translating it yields CASSLAGENYEQYF.

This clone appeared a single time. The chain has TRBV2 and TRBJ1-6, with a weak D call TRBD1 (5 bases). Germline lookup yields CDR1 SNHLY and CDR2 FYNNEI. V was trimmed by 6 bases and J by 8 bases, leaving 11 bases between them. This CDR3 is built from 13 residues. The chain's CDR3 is CASRAGTYSPLHF. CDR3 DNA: TGTGCCAGCAGGGCCGGGACCTATTCACCCCTCCACTTT. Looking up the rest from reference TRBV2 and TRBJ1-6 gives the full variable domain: EPEVTQTPSHQVTQMGQEVILRCVPISNHLYFYWYRQILGQKVEFLVSFYNNEISEKSEIFDDQFSVERPDGSNFTLKIRSTKLEDSAMYFCASRAGTYSPLHFGNGTRLTVT.

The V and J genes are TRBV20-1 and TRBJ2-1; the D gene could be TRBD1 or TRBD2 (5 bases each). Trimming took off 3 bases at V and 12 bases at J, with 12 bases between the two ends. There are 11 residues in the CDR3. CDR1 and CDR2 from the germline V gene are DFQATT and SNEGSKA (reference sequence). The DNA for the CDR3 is TGCAGTGCTAGGAATGGGGGTAGGCAGTTCTTC. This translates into CSARNGGRQFF.

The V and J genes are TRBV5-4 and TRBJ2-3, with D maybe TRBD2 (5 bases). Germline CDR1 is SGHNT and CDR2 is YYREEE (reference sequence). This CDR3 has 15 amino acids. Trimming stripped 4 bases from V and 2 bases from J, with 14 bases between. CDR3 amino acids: CASSPQADFTDTQYF. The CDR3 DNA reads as TGTGCCAGCAGCCCCCAAGCGGACTTCACAGATACGCAGTATTTT.

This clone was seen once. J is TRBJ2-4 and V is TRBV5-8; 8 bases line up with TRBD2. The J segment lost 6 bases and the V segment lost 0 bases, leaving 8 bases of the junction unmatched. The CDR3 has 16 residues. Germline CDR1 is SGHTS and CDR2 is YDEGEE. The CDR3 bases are TGTGCCAGCAGCTTGGGAAGCGGGGGAGAGTTAAACATTCAGTACTTC. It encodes CASSLGSGGELNIQYF.

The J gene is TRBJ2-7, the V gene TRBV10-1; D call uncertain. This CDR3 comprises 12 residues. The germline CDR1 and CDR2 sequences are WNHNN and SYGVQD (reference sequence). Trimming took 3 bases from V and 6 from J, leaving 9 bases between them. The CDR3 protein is CASSDLKGEQYF. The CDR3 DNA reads TGCGCCAGCAGTGACCTAAAGGGCGAGCAGTACTTC.

CDR3 region: CASIGGYTQYF. CDR3 bases: TGTGCCAGCATCGGAGGATATACGCAGTATTTT. The chain joins TRBV7-9 to TRBJ2-3, with D possibly matching TRBD2 (5 bases). The length of the CDR3 is 11 residues. V lost 7 bases and J lost 7, with 9 bases in between. From germline, CDR1 is SEHNR and CDR2 FQNEAQ (reference sequence).

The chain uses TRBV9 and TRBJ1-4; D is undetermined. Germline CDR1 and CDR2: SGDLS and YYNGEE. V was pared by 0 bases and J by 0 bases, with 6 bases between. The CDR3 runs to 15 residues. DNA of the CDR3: TGTGCCAGCAGCGTAGGGGGTGCAACTAATGAAAAACTGTTTTTT. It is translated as CASSVGGATNEKLFF.

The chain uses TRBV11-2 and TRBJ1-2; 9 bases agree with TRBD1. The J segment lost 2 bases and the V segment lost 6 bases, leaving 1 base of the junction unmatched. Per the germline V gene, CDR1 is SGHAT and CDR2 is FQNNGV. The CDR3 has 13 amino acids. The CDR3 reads CASRTGGNYGYTF. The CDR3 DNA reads TGTGCCAGCAGAACAGGGGGCAACTATGGCTACACCTTC.

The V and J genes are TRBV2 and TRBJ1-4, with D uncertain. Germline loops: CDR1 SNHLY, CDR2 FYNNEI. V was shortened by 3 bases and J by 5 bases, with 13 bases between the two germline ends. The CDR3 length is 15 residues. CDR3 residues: CASSDGDIWNEKLFF. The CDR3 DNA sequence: TGTGCCAGCAGTGATGGAGACATTTGGAATGAAAAACTGTTTTTT.